This T cell receptor beta chain was captured in a study of patients and donors after allogeneic stem cell transplantation. The CDR3 sequence is 14 residues long. Trimming removed 4 bases from V and 1 base from J, with 11 bases in between. Germline CDR1 and CDR2: SGHRS and YFSETQ. Each CDR3 protein gets one entry after TCRdb re-called the RT-PCR reads with MiXCR. The sample has 150,000 to 250,000 distinct CDR3 sequences; around two fifths are singletons. Sample: blood, either unsorted or a sorted T cell fraction (not recorded which). This TCR came from a human donor who was either an allogeneic HSCT recipient or a stem cell or donor lymphocyte infusion donor (not recorded which). It is not recorded whose cells these are; they may come from a transplant donor. The rearrangement links TRBV5-1 to TRBJ1-1; D perhaps matches TRBD1 (5 bases). The CDR3 nucleotides are TGCGCCAGCAGCACCCTTACAGGGAACACTGAAGCTTTCTTT. This sequence encodes CASSTLTGNTEAFF. Filled out from reference TRBV5-1 and TRBJ1-1, the complete variable domain reads KAGVTQTPRYLIKTRGQQVTLSCSPISGHRSVSWYQQTPGQGLQFLFEYFSETQRNKGNFPGRFSGRQFSNSRSEMNVSTLELGDSALYLCASSTLTGNTEAFFGQGTRLTVV.